One and the same sample provided the 20 T cell receptor beta chains below, sequenced in a study of blood T cell repertoires in COVID-19. TCRdb's copy holds only in-frame clones and misses some; the assay was immunoSEQ multiplex PCR. Of approximately 120,000 clones listed, around 84% are singletons. The sample was peripheral blood. The receptor source for this set is a woman older than 75 with active or convalescent COVID-19.

This clone occurred once. This chain links TRBV4-1 with TRBJ2-5; 10 bases are a match to TRBD2. The junction had 1 base not matched to a gene; V was cut back by 0 bases and J by 0 bases. The CDR3 spans 16 residues. Germline V lookup: CDR1 MGHRA, CDR2 YSYEKL. The CDR3 coding sequence is TGCGCCAGCAGCCAAGATACTAGCGGGAACCAAGAGACCCAGTACTTC. Translation: CASSQDTSGNQETQYF.

The chain links TRBV11-3 to TRBJ2-1; 13 bases match TRBD2. The CDR3 is 15 residues long. In germline, CDR1 is SGHNT, CDR2 YENEEA. V dropped 5 bases and J dropped 10; count of bases not matched to a gene: 8. The CDR3 DNA reads as TGTGCCAGCAGCCCCCGGGGACTAGCGGGACAAGAGCAGTTCTTC. This translates into CASSPRGLAGQEQFF.

The CDR3 DNA is TGTGCCAGCAGCCCTTTTTCCCTAGCGGGAGGGTTACAATGGGAGCAGTTCTTC. Its protein is CASSPFSLAGGLQWEQFF. V and J are TRBV7-2 and TRBJ2-1, with 12 bases fitting TRBD2. The V gene's germline CDR1 is SGHTA and CDR2 FQGNSA. CDR3 length: 18 amino acids. J lost 10 bases, V lost 5 bases, and 18 bases had no gene match. The variable domain in full, with the rest retrieved from reference TRBV7-2 and TRBJ2-1, is GAGVSQSPSNKVTEKGKDVELRCDPISGHTALYWYRQSLGQGLEFLIYFQGNSAPDKSGLPSDRFSAERTGGSVSTLTIQRTQQEDSAVYLCASSPFSLAGGLQWEQFFGPGTRLTVL.

V and J are TRBV11-2 and TRBJ2-7, with 7 nucleotides matching TRBD1. CDR1 is SGHAT and CDR2 is FQNNGV in the germline V gene. V dropped 2 bases and J dropped 2; count of bases not matched to a gene: 9. The CDR3 contains 16 residues. This CDR3 is CASSLSVGQWAYEQYF. The CDR3 DNA reads as TGTGCCAGCAGCTTAAGTGTGGGACAGTGGGCCTACGAGCAGTACTTC.

The genes are TRBV2 and TRBJ1-2; weak D call: TRBD1 (5 bases). Looked up from germline, CDR1 is SNHLY and CDR2 is FYNNEI. The CDR3 contains 14 residues. V lost 2 bases to trimming and J lost 5 bases, with 12 bases between them. This chain's CDR3 is CASSESQGWYGYTF. The CDR3 bases are TGTGCCAGCAGTGAATCTCAGGGATGGTATGGCTACACCTTC.

V gene TRBV3-1 (or the pseudogene TRBV3-2) combines with J gene TRBJ2-2; D might be TRBD2 (6 bases). V was trimmed by 2 bases and J by 4 bases, leaving 8 bases between them. The CDR3 is 14 amino acids. Germline V gene data show CDR1 as LGHDT and CDR2 as YNNKEL (reference sequence). In DNA form, the CDR3 reads TGTGCCAGCAGCCAACGCGGGGCCACCGGGGAGCTGTTTTTT. This gives the protein CASSQRGATGELFF.

The J gene is TRBJ1-6, the V gene TRBV28; no definite D call. Germline V gene sequence: CDR1 MDHEN, CDR2 SYDVKM. The V gene lost 3 bases and the J gene lost 10 bases, with 10 bases spanning the gap. CDR3 size: 13 residues. The CDR3 DNA reads TGTGCCAGCAGTTTGACTAGCTTGTCACCCCTCCACTTT. Protein product: CASSLTSLSPLHF.

The rearrangement uses TRBV11-3 and TRBJ2-1, with TRBD2 matching 8 bases. CDR1 and CDR2 (germline): SGHNT, YENEEA. CDR3 size: 14 residues. After removal of 1 base from V and 5 bases from J, the junction contained 1 base not matched to a gene. CDR3 nucleotide sequence: TGTGCCAGCAGCTTAGGCGGGGGGAACAATGAGCAGTTCTTC. Protein product: CASSLGGGNNEQFF.

V gene TRBV6-6 combines with J gene TRBJ1-1; D uncertain. V dropped 5 bases and J dropped 4 bases, with 11 bases sitting between them. This CDR3 spans 13 amino acids. CDR1 and CDR2 from the germline V gene are MNHNY and SVGAGI (reference sequence). CDR3 sequence reads: CASSGGPSTEAFF. CDR3 DNA sequence: TGTGCCAGCAGTGGAGGGCCTTCCACTGAAGCTTTCTTT.

The V and J genes are TRBV5-1 and TRBJ2-3; TRBD1 agrees at 7 bases. Germline trimming cut 1 base from V and 5 bases from J; bases unmatched to any gene: 1. The CDR3 consists of 13 residues. CDR1 and CDR2 from the germline V gene are SGHRS and YFSETQ. The CDR3 sequence is CASSLRTGDTQYF. Here the CDR3 DNA reads TGCGCCAGCAGCTTGAGGACAGGAGATACGCAGTATTTT.

This chain joins TRBV7-6 and TRBJ1-4, with D unclear. This CDR3 region has 15 residues. The germline CDR1 and CDR2 sequences are SGHVS and FNYEAQ. Trimming shortened V by 4 bases and J by 5 bases, and 14 bases separated the two germline ends. The CDR3 loop is CASSSISTENEKLFF. CDR3 DNA: TGTGCCAGCAGCTCTATTTCGACTGAAAATGAAAAACTGTTTTTT. The complete variable domain, with remaining parts taken from reference TRBV7-6 and TRBJ1-4, reads GAGVSQSPRYKVTKRGQDVALRCDPISGHVSLYWYRQALGQGPEFLTYFNYEAQQDKSGLPNDRFSAERPEGSISTLTIQRTEQRDSAMYRCASSSISTENEKLFFGSGTQLSVL.

This chain's CDR3 is CASMPGDRYEQYF. In nucleotides, the CDR3 is TGTGCCAGCATGCCAGGAGACAGGTACGAGCAGTACTTC. The chain links TRBV2 to TRBJ2-7; tentatively, D is TRBD1 (6 bases). CDR3 length: 13 amino acids. The V end lost 7 bases, the J end lost 4 bases, and 14 bases lay between the germline ends. From germline, CDR1 is SNHLY and CDR2 FYNNEI.

J is TRBJ2-1 and V is TRBV2, with 8 bases aligning to TRBD1. The V and J ends lost 6 bases and 9 bases, in that order; junction bases with no gene match: 13. Per germline, CDR1 SNHLY and CDR2 FYNNEI. This CDR3 comprises 15 residues. Here the CDR3 DNA reads TGTGCCAGCAGGACAAACGTGGTCAGGGGGCCTGAGCAGTTCTTC. Translated: CASRTNVVRGPEQFF.

The chain carries TRBV19 and TRBJ2-4; a possible D gene is TRBD1 (5 bases). The CDR3 is made up of 13 amino acids. The V end lost 6 bases, the J end lost 6 bases, and 12 bases lay between the germline ends. Germline V gene lookup returns CDR1 LNHDA and CDR2 SQIVND (reference sequence). DNA for the CDR3: TGTGCCAGTAGCGGCAGGGTGGGAAACATTCAGTACTTC. Its protein is CASSGRVGNIQYF.

The gene calls are TRBV3-1 (or the pseudogene TRBV3-2) and TRBJ1-1; no definite D call. Germline CDR1 reads LGHDT; CDR2 reads YNNKEL (reference sequence). This CDR3 spans 13 amino acids. Trimming took 5 bases from V and 1 from J, leaving 8 bases between them. CDR3 amino acids: CASSVRENTEAFF. The CDR3 DNA reads TGTGCCAGCAGCGTCCGGGAGAACACTGAAGCTTTCTTT.

This clone was observed a few times. The rearrangement uses TRBV7-3 and TRBJ2-5; a weak D match, TRBD1 (5 bases). There are 13 residues in the CDR3. V lost 5 bases to trimming and J lost 1 base, with 8 bases between them. Germline CDR1 reads SGHTA; CDR2 reads FQGTGA. CDR3 DNA sequence: TGTGCCAGCAGCGCGGACACCCAAGAGACCCAGTACTTC. This translates into CASSADTQETQYF.

The J gene is TRBJ1-2, the V gene TRBV15; D perhaps matches TRBD1 (5 bases). The CDR3 runs to 16 residues. Trimming left V 0 bases short and J 6 bases short, with 17 bases between. Germline V gives CDR1 LNHNV, CDR2 YYDKDF (reference sequence). The CDR3: CATSRERRGGQNGYTF. Here the CDR3 DNA reads TGTGCCACCAGCAGAGAACGGAGGGGCGGACAAAATGGCTACACCTTC.

The CDR3 DNA sequence: TGTGCCAGCAGCCTTCGTGGCATGGAGACCCAGTACTTC. Its protein product is CASSLRGMETQYF. This chain connects TRBV11-1 to TRBJ2-5; D ambiguous. Germline values: CDR1 SGHAT, CDR2 FQDESV (reference sequence). V dropped 5 bases and J dropped 5 bases, with 12 bases sitting between them. The CDR3 is 13 residues long.

The DNA of the CDR3 is TGTGCCAGTAGTTACAGGGGGGGCACGTCTAATGAAAAACTGTTTTTT. It codes for CASSYRGGTSNEKLFF. The V call is TRBV19, the J call TRBJ1-4; 8 bases fit TRBD1. V trimming: 5 bases; J trimming: 3 bases; junction bases outside the gene matches: 8. Germline CDR1 and CDR2: LNHDA and SQIVND (reference sequence). The CDR3 is made up of 16 amino acids. Variable domain in full (rest from reference TRBV19 and TRBJ1-4): DGGITQSPKYLFRKEGQNVTLSCEQNLNHDAMYWYRQDPGQGLRLIYYSQIVNDFQKGDIAEGYSVSREKKESFPLTVTSAQKNPTAFYLCASSYRGGTSNEKLFFGSGTQLSVL.

This chain links TRBV15 with TRBJ1-2; 7 bases match TRBD1. The junction had 2 bases not matched to a gene; V was cut back by 1 base and J by 0 bases. This CDR3 is built from 15 residues. CDR1 is LNHNV and CDR2 is YYDKDF in the germline V gene (reference sequence). CDR3 amino acids: CATSRVGQSNYGYTF. CDR3 DNA: TGTGCCACCAGCAGAGTGGGACAGTCTAACTATGGCTACACCTTC.